These 24 T cell receptor beta chains share one sample of origin, sequenced in a study of CXCR3-negative and CXCR3-positive naive CD8 T cells. Libraries were UMI-labeled 5' RACE TRB cDNA. TCRdb reanalyzed the 5' RACE reads, giving one entry per CDR3 protein sequence and no DNA. In all, the sample yields approximately 41,000 distinct CDR3 sequences. The sequenced material came from memory CD8+ T cells from blood. The source of these receptors is a human donor in good health. Some clones in this sample may be carry-over from other donors' samples.

This sequence joins TRBV28 and TRBJ2-1; TCRdb outputs TRBD1, but without DNA this stays unchecked. The germline V gene encodes CDR1 MDHEN and CDR2 SYDVKM. The CDR3 loop spans 16 amino acids. The chain's CDR3 is CASSRLNRGRYNEQFF.

The V and J genes are TRBV29-1 and TRBJ2-5; TCRdb's D gene call, TRBD1, goes unchecked for lack of DNA. Germline-derived CDR1 and CDR2 are SQVTM and ANQGSEA. This CDR3 region has 11 residues. CDR3 region: CSAWGLETQYF.

The CDR3 sequence: CASSLEGPHYNEQFF. The rearrangement uses TRBV7-6 and TRBJ2-1; TCRdb's assignment of TRBD1 cannot be checked, as there is no DNA. Germline V gene data show CDR1 as SGHVS and CDR2 as FNYEAQ. The CDR3 sequence is 15 residues long.

The rearrangement uses TRBV29-1 and TRBJ2-1; with no DNA, the TCRdb D assignment of TRBD1 cannot be verified. This CDR3 has 15 amino acids. Germline V gene data show CDR1 as SQVTM and CDR2 as ANQGSEA. The CDR3 protein is CSANPPTGDHNEQFF.

This clonotype is classed as medium-sized by frequency. The genes are TRBV28 and TRBJ2-4; TCRdb gives TRBD1 as the D gene, but with no DNA this cannot be confirmed. Germline CDR1 is MDHEN and CDR2 is SYDVKM. This CDR3 has 16 amino acids. CDR3 protein: CASSPPGGGGANIQYF.

V and J are TRBV7-6 and TRBJ2-1; TCRdb names TRBD1, which stays unverified in the absence of DNA. The CDR3 has 14 amino acids. CDR1 SGHVS and CDR2 FNYEAQ come from the germline V gene. CDR3 amino acids: CASSPGGQWDEQFF.

The chain carries TRBV5-1 and TRBJ2-7. This CDR3 has 15 amino acids. CDR1 is SGHRS, CDR2 YFSETQ, per germline. CDR3 loop: CASSLSHLGSYEQYF.

The gene calls are TRBV19 and TRBJ1-1. Germline CDR1 LNHDA, CDR2 SQIVND (reference sequence). CDR3 length equals 15 residues. CDR3 residues: CASSEDLGTNTEAFF.

V usage is TRBV7-6 and J usage is TRBJ2-1. This CDR3 has 12 residues. In germline, CDR1 is SGHVS, CDR2 FNYEAQ. CDR3 sequence reads: CASSLAYNEQFF. Based on the CDR3 plus reference TRBV7-6 and TRBJ2-1, the full variable domain is GAGVSQSPRYKVTKRGQDVALRCDPISGHVSLYWYRQALGQGPEFLTYFNYEAQQDKSGLPNDRFSAERPEGSISTLTIQRTEQRDSAMYRCASSLAYNEQFFGPGTRLTVL.

The chain carries TRBV5-1 and TRBJ2-1; TCRdb returns TRBD2, unconfirmable since there is no DNA. Germline V gene lookup returns CDR1 SGHRS and CDR2 YFSETQ. The CDR3 length is 15 residues. Here the CDR3 reads CASSFVAGVDNEQFF. Together with reference TRBV5-1 and TRBJ2-1, the CDR3 gives the full variable domain: KAGVTQTPRYLIKTRGQQVTLSCSPISGHRSVSWYQQTPGQGLQFLFEYFSETQRNKGNFPGRFSGRQFSNSRSEMNVSTLELGDSALYLCASSFVAGVDNEQFFGPGTRLTVL.

This chain joins TRBV12-3 or TRBV12-4 and TRBJ2-7. The CDR3 sequence is 12 residues long. CDR3 in amino acids: CASSFSFYEQYF.

The chain combines TRBV29-1 with TRBJ2-1; TCRdb outputs TRBD2, but without DNA this stays unchecked. The CDR3 is 14 amino acids. Germline CDR1 reads SQVTM; CDR2 reads ANQGSEA. The CDR3 loop is CSAATSGGDNEQFF.

V usage is TRBV29-1 and J usage is TRBJ2-4; the D call of TRBD1 rests on TCRdb alone, since no DNA is present to check it. Germline assignment: CDR1 SQVTM and CDR2 ANQGSEA. The CDR3 is 12 residues long. The CDR3 here is CSVQTGVDIQYF.

This sequence joins TRBV6-2 or TRBV6-3 and TRBJ2-3; the D call from TCRdb, TRBD1, cannot be confirmed without DNA. CDR1 and CDR2 (germline): MNHEY, SVGEGT. There are 15 residues in the CDR3. CDR3 residues: CASSPGQSSTDTQYF.

The chain links TRBV18 to TRBJ2-1; TCRdb picks TRBD1, but there is no DNA to check that call. This CDR3 has 15 amino acids. Germline lookup yields CDR1 KGHSH and CDR2 LQKENI. CDR3 in amino acids: CASSPPRADTNEQFF.

The chain carries TRBV3-1 and TRBJ2-7; TCRdb's assignment of TRBD1 cannot be checked, as there is no DNA. CDR3 length: 21 amino acids. CDR1 is LGHDT, CDR2 YNNKEL, per germline (reference sequence). CDR3 region: CASSHAPDPLPGTSISYEQYF.

The chain has TRBV28 and TRBJ2-7; TCRdb gives TRBD1 as the D gene, but with no DNA this cannot be confirmed. Looked up from germline, CDR1 is MDHEN and CDR2 is SYDVKM. The CDR3 has 14 amino acids. This CDR3 reads CASRGVALPYEQYF.

The rearrangement uses TRBV14 and TRBJ1-1; no DNA is available, so the TRBD1 call from TCRdb remains unchecked. The germline gives CDR1 SGHDN, CDR2 FVKESK. The CDR3 sequence is 17 residues long. The CDR3: CASSQDPRIGGGTEAFF.

The CDR3 is CASSPFPSGKNTEDFF. V and J are TRBV7-9 and TRBJ1-1; TCRdb's D call of TRBD1 is untestable without DNA. CDR3 size: 16 residues. CDR1 is SEHNR, CDR2 FQNEAQ, per germline (reference sequence).

This clonotype is identified as medium-sized from frequency. CDR3: CASSEGDSTDTQYF. The rearrangement joins TRBV6-4 to TRBJ2-3; the TRBD1 assignment by TCRdb is unverifiable without DNA. The CDR3 spans 14 residues. Germline V gene data show CDR1 as MRHNA and CDR2 as SNTAGT.

The chain employs TRBV28 and TRBJ2-7; TCRdb designates TRBD2, a call that cannot be tested without DNA. The CDR3 has 15 amino acids. Germline values: CDR1 MDHEN, CDR2 SYDVKM. CDR3 region: CASSLSRLSSYEQYF.

V usage is TRBV6-2 or TRBV6-3 and J usage is TRBJ2-7; as DNA is missing, the TRBD1 call by TCRdb cannot be tested. CDR1 is MNHEY, CDR2 SVGEGT, per germline. CDR3 size: 15 residues. This CDR3 reads CASSYPMSGLDEQYF.

This clonotype ranks as medium-sized in terms of frequency. The J gene is TRBJ2-7, the V gene TRBV4-3; TCRdb returns TRBD2, unconfirmable since there is no DNA. The germline V gene has CDR1 LGHNA and CDR2 YSLEER. The CDR3 length is 13 residues. CDR3: CASSQEGWEQQYF.

CDR3 amino acids: CASSGGSWNTEAFF. The chain is built from TRBV27 and TRBJ1-1; lacking DNA, the TRBD1 call made by TCRdb goes unchecked. The germline gives CDR1 MNHEY, CDR2 SMNVEV (reference sequence). The CDR3 runs 14 residues.